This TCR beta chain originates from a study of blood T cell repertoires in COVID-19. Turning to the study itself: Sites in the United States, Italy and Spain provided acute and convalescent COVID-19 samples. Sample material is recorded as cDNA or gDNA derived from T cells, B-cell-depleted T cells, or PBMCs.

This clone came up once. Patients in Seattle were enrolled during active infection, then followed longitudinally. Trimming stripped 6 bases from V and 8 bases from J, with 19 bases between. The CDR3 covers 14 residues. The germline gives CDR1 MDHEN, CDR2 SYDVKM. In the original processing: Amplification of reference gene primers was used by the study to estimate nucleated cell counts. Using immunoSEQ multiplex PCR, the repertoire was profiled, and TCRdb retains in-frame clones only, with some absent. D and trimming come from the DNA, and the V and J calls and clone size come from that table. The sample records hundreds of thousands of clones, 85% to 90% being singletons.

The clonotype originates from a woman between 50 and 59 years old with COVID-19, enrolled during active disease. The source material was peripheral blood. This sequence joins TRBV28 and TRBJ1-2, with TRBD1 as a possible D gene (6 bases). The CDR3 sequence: CASRPPGGLSGYTF. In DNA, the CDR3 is TGTGCCAGCAGACCTCCGGGGGGCCTTTCGGGCTACACCTTC.